The 12 T cell receptor beta chains below come from one sample, sequenced in a study of response to subunit inactivated influenza vaccine. TCRdb recomputed calls from the RT-PCR reads with MiXCR, one row per CDR3 protein. The sample consists of 600,000 to 700,000 distinct CDR3 sequences, approximately 15% of them appearing once. The sequenced sample was PBMCs from blood, obtained roughly 15 days before vaccination. The receptors here all came from a man aged 45-60 years who received an inactivated influenza vaccine.

The chain couples TRBV3-1 to TRBJ2-2, with TRBD1 identical over 9 bases. Germline lookup yields CDR1 LGHDT and CDR2 YNNKEL (reference sequence). This CDR3 has 19 amino acids. V lost 0 bases to trimming and J lost 4 bases; unmatched junction nucleotides: 12. The CDR3 here is CASSQDTTRDRAGTGELFF. In nucleotides, the CDR3 is TGTGCCAGCAGCCAAGACACTACCCGGGACAGGGCCGGCACCGGGGAGCTGTTTTTT.

This clonotype has a handful of counts. This chain connects TRBV7-9 to TRBJ2-7; D is unresolved. The CDR3 has 12 amino acids. Germline assignment: CDR1 SEHNR and CDR2 FQNEAQ (reference sequence). V lost 1 base and J lost 7, with 8 bases in between. CDR3 sequence reads: CASSLVGMEQYF. The CDR3 DNA sequence: TGTGCCAGCAGCTTAGTTGGTATGGAGCAGTACTTC.

A few counts support this clonotype. This chain uses TRBV4-1 with TRBJ2-7, with TRBD1 identical over 9 bases. Germline-derived CDR1 and CDR2 are MGHRA and YSYEKL. The CDR3 is 16 residues long. With 0 bases clipped from V and 7 bases from J, the junction kept 10 bases outside the gene matches. CDR3 sequence reads: CASSQDRFGDREEQYF. DNA for the CDR3: TGCGCCAGCAGCCAAGATCGGTTTGGGGACAGGGAGGAGCAGTACTTC.

This clonotype was seen more than once but under ten times. The chain recombines TRBV2 with TRBJ2-7, with 8 bases lining up with TRBD1. Germline V CDR1 and CDR2: SNHLY, FYNNEI. V dropped 3 bases and J dropped 3; count of bases not matched to a gene: 4. The CDR3 sequence is 14 residues long. The CDR3 sequence is CASSEETGVYEQYF. CDR3 sequence (DNA): TGTGCCAGCAGTGAGGAGACAGGGGTCTACGAGCAGTACTTC.

This clonotype was counted a few times. This chain joins TRBV27 and TRBJ2-3; 8 bases agree with TRBD2. V dropped 6 bases and J dropped 6; count of bases not matched to a gene: 11. The CDR3 runs to 15 residues. Looked up from germline, CDR1 is MNHEY and CDR2 is SMNVEV (reference sequence). The CDR3 region has the DNA TGTGCCAGCAGAGTAGCGGGGACTCTCACGGATACGCAGTATTTT. Its protein product is CASRVAGTLTDTQYF.

The CDR3 reads CSAPVGGRSNQPQHF. DNA of the CDR3: TGCAGTGCACCGGTGGGGGGTAGGAGCAATCAGCCCCAGCATTTT. This chain connects TRBV20-1 to TRBJ1-5; TRBD1 might be the D (5 bases). Trimming pared 6 bases from V and 1 base from J, leaving 16 bases between. Looked up from germline, CDR1 is DFQATT and CDR2 is SNEGSKA (reference sequence). The CDR3 is 15 amino acids.

The chain carries TRBV20-1 and TRBJ2-3, with 9 bases identical to TRBD1. The CDR3 sequence is 16 residues long. Per germline, CDR1 DFQATT and CDR2 SNEGSKA (reference sequence). The ends lost 1 base at V and 3 bases at J; junction bases unmatched: 8. The CDR3 spells CSARGPGTGWTDTQYF. The CDR3 nucleotides read TGCAGTGCTAGAGGTCCCGGGACAGGGTGGACAGATACGCAGTATTTT.

V and J are TRBV20-1 and TRBJ2-7, with unresolved D. Germline V CDR1 and CDR2: DFQATT, SNEGSKA (reference sequence). Trimming removed 3 bases at V and 2 bases at J, with 8 bases between. The CDR3 runs to 12 residues. The CDR3 DNA reads TGCAGTGCTAGTAGGATCGCCTACGAGCAGTACTTC. Its protein product is CSASRIAYEQYF.

This clonotype has a handful of counts. This sequence joins TRBV5-1 and TRBJ2-3; D may match TRBD1 or TRBD2 (6 bases each). Looked up from germline, CDR1 is SGHRS and CDR2 is YFSETQ. There are 14 residues in the CDR3. Trimming stripped 1 base from V and 4 bases from J, with 10 bases between. CDR3 protein: CASSLTGGSDTQYF. The CDR3, as DNA: TGCGCCAGCAGCTTGACCGGGGGCTCAGATACGCAGTATTTT.

This clonotype occurred a few times. The chain has TRBV7-9 and TRBJ2-5; tentatively, D is TRBD1 or TRBD2 (5 bases each). Per the germline V gene, CDR1 is SEHNR and CDR2 is FQNEAQ (reference sequence). The CDR3 runs 15 residues. V was cut by 5 bases and J by 5 bases, with 18 bases left in between. The CDR3 nucleotides read TGTGCCAGCAGCGCAAGGGGTTTAGCGCGGGAGACCCAGTACTTC. This gives the protein CASSARGLARETQYF.

This clonotype was counted a few times. The chain combines TRBV12-3 or TRBV12-4 with TRBJ2-5, with D unresolved. Between the trimmed V and J ends, which lost 6 bases and 5 bases, there was a span of 7 bases. The CDR3 spans 11 residues. DNA of the CDR3: TGTGCCAGCAGAGACCGGGAGACCCAGTACTTC. Amino acid sequence: CASRDRETQYF.

This clonotype was counted many times. The V gene is TRBV27, the J gene TRBJ2-1, with 14 bases identical to TRBD2. This CDR3 has 17 residues. V shed 0 bases and J 9 bases; nucleotides not matched to a gene: 7. From germline, CDR1 is MNHEY and CDR2 SMNVEV (reference sequence). This CDR3 is CASSLSLTSGRAAEQFF. CDR3 bases: TGTGCCAGCAGTTTATCCCTGACTAGCGGGAGGGCCGCTGAGCAGTTCTTC.